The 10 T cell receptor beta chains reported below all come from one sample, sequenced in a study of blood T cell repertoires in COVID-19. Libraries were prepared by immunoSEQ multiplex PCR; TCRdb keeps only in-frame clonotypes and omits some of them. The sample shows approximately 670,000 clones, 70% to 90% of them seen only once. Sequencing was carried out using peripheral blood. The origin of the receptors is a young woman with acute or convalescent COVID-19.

The DNA for the CDR3 is TGTGCCAGCAGCCACGGTGACTTATTCCGCGGATTGAACACTGAAGCTTTCTTT. Encoded protein: CASSHGDLFRGLNTEAFF. The chain combines TRBV4-2 with TRBJ1-1, with D unclear. V was cut by 3 bases and J by 0 bases, with 20 bases left in between. Germline V gives CDR1 LGHNA, CDR2 YNFKEQ. This CDR3 has 18 residues.

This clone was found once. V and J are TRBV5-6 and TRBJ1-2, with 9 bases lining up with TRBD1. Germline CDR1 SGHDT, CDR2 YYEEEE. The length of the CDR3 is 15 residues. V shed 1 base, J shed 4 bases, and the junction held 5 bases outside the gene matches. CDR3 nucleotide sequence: TGTGCCAGCAGCTTGACAGGGGGCTCTGGCTATGGCTACACCTTC. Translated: CASSLTGGSGYGYTF.

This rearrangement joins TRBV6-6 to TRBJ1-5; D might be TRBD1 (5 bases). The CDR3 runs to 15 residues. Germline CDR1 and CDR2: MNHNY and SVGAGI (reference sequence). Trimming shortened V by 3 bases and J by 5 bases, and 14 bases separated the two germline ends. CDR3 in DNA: TGTGCCAGCAGTTATGTGAAGGGGAAGGATCAGCCCCAGCATTTT. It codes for CASSYVKGKDQPQHF.

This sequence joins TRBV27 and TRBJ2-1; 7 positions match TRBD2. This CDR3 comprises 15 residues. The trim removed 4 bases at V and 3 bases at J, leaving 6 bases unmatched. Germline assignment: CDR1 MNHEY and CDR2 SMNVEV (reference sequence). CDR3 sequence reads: CASSSGGVNYNEQFF. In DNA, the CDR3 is TGTGCCAGCAGTTCGGGGGGAGTGAACTACAATGAGCAGTTCTTC.

The chain's CDR3 is CSVAQTGISFEQYF. The CDR3 DNA follows: TGCAGCGTTGCCCAGACAGGGATAAGTTTCGAGCAGTACTTC. The chain recombines TRBV29-1 with TRBJ2-7; 7 bases align to TRBD1. Losses at the gene ends were 4 bases for V and 6 bases for J; bases not matched to a gene: 12. CDR1 and CDR2 from the germline V gene are SQVTM and ANQGSEA. The CDR3 loop spans 14 amino acids.

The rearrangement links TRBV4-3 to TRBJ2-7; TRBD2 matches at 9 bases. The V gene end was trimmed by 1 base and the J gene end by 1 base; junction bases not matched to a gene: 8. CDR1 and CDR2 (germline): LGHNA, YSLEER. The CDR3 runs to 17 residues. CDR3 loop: CASSQAYPSGDSYEQYF. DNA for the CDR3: TGCGCCAGCAGCCAAGCGTACCCTAGCGGGGATTCCTACGAGCAGTACTTC.

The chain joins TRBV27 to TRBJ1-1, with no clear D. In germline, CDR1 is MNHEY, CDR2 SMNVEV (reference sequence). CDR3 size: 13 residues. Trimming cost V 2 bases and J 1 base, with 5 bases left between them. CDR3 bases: TGTGCCAGCAGTTTACTTAGGAACACTGAAGCTTTCTTT. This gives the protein CASSLLRNTEAFF.

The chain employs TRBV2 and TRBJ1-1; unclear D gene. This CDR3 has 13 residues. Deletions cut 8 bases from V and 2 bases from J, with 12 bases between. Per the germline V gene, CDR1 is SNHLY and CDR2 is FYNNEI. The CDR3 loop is CASGLIRNTEAFF. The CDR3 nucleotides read TGTGCCAGCGGTCTAATCCGTAACACTGAAGCTTTCTTT.

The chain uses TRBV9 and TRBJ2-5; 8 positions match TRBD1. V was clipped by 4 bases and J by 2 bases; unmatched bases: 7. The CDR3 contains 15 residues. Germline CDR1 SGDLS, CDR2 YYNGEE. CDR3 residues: CASSLRGLRQETQYF. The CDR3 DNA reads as TGTGCCAGCAGCCTCAGGGGGCTTCGTCAAGAGACCCAGTACTTC.

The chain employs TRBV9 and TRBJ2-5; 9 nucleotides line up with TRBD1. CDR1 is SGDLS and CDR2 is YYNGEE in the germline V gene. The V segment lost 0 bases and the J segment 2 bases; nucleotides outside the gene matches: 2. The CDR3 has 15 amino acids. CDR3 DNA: TGTGCCAGCAGCGTAGGGGACAGGGAACAAGAGACCCAGTACTTC. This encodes CASSVGDREQETQYF.